Listed below are T cell receptor beta chains from one sample, sequenced in a study of T cells in Graves' hyperthyroidism and ophthalmopathy. MiXCR was run by TCRdb on the multiplex PCR reads, yielding one entry per CDR3 protein. The table records about 360,000 distinct CDR3 sequences, under 15% of them present only once. The sequencing input was blood. These receptors all stem from a woman aged 18-29 years with Graves' hyperthyroidism. CDR3s include the opening cysteine and the closing phenylalanine or tryptophan. D genes are given only for firm matches. Expanded clones are given a class, and other clones once, few, many or no size at all.

clone_size cdr3_length j_call v_call d_call cdr3_aa cdr3_nt
many 12 TRBJ2-1 TRBV30 - CAWSVSGNEQFF TGTGCCTGGAGCGTGAGTGGGAATGAGCAGTTCTTC
few 17 TRBJ2-7 TRBV6-2/TRBV6-3 - CASTGERGGSSSYEQYF TGTGCCAGCACGGGGGAGAGGGGAGGTTCTAGCTCCTACGAGCAGTACTTC
many 14 TRBJ1-5 TRBV6-1 - CASESPYSNQPQHF TGTGCCAGCGAGTCACCTTATAGCAATCAGCCCCAGCATTTT
- 15 TRBJ2-5 TRBV28 TRBD1 CASSHSGTGVETQYF TGTGCCAGCAGTCACTCAGGGACAGGGGTAGAGACCCAGTACTTC
few 17 TRBJ2-1 TRBV9 - CASSVGGHERVYNEQFF TGTGCCAGCAGCGTAGGGGGACACGAACGGGTGTACAATGAGCAGTTCTTC
few 13 TRBJ1-5 TRBV5-8 - CASSLQQRQPQHF TGTGCCAGCAGCTTGCAACAGCGGCAGCCCCAGCATTTT
many 13 TRBJ1-1 TRBV30 TRBD1 CAWHRGGNTEAFF TGTGCCTGGCACAGGGGAGGGAACACTGAAGCTTTCTTT
few 16 TRBJ2-5 TRBV9 TRBD1 CASSISAGQGQETQYF TGTGCCAGCAGCATTTCCGCGGGACAGGGTCAAGAGACCCAGTACTTC
- 15 TRBJ2-1 TRBV6-1 TRBD1 CASNDQGVSYNEQFF TGTGCCAGCAACGACCAGGGGGTTTCCTACAATGAGCAGTTCTTC
- 16 TRBJ1-2 TRBV4-2 - CASSQDFATGHYGYTF TGTGCCAGCAGCCAAGATTTTGCTACAGGACACTATGGCTACACCTTC
many 16 TRBJ2-1 TRBV27 TRBD2 CASSLSWASGSPEQFF TGTGCCAGCAGTTTATCGTGGGCTAGCGGGAGTCCTGAGCAGTTCTTC
few 14 TRBJ1-3 TRBV30 - CAWHTGYPGNTIYF TGTGCCTGGCATACAGGGTATCCGGGAAACACCATATATTTT
many 15 TRBJ2-3 TRBV29-1 TRBD2 CSVAGTSDATDTQYF TGCAGCGTTGCCGGGACTAGCGACGCCACAGATACGCAGTATTTT
many 14 TRBJ2-5 TRBV5-4 - CASSPTTAQETQYF TGTGCCAGCAGCCCTACGACAGCACAAGAGACCCAGTACTTC
many 15 TRBJ1-1 TRBV15 - CATRAGHLMNTEAFF TGTGCCACCAGAGCGGGACACTTAATGAACACTGAAGCTTTCTTT
many 16 TRBJ1-2 TRBV5-1 TRBD1 CASSFRSGTDYVGYTF TGCGCCAGCAGCTTCCGATCCGGGACAGACTACGTTGGCTACACCTTC
many 17 TRBJ2-2 TRBV27 - CASSFVRGGTNTGELFF TGTGCCAGCAGTTTCGTCAGGGGGGGAACGAACACCGGGGAGCTGTTTTTT
few 13 TRBJ2-3 TRBV4-2 - CASSQGFADTQYF TGTGCCAGCAGCCAAGGATTCGCAGATACGCAGTATTTT
many 11 TRBJ1-4 TRBV30 - CAWQTNEKLFF TGTGCCTGGCAGACTAATGAAAAACTGTTTTTT
many 13 TRBJ1-1 TRBV11-2 - CASSPSGATEAFF TGTGCCAGCAGCCCCTCGGGGGCCACTGAAGCTTTCTTT
once 15 TRBJ2-1 TRBV7-9 TRBD1 CASSLDQGAPNEQFF TGTGCCAGCAGCTTAGACCAGGGGGCCCCAAACGAGCAGTTCTTC
few 15 TRBJ2-6 TRBV19 - CASSNGNSGANVLTF TGTGCCAGTAGTAACGGGAACTCTGGGGCCAACGTCCTGACTTTC
many 15 TRBJ2-3 TRBV6-2/TRBV6-3 - CASSYRDPLTDTQYF TGTGCCAGCAGTTATAGGGACCCATTAACAGATACGCAGTATTTT
many 13 TRBJ2-5 TRBV30 - CAWRQGDEETQYF TGTGCCTGGAGACAGGGAGATGAAGAGACCCAGTACTTC
many 15 TRBJ1-4 TRBV6-2/TRBV6-3 - CASSAEPGAVEKLFF TGTGCCAGCAGTGCGGAACCGGGGGCAGTTGAAAAACTGTTTTTT
many 13 TRBJ2-4 TRBV7-2 - CASSFPSQNIQYF TGTGCCAGCAGCTTTCCCAGTCAAAACATTCAGTACTTC
few 15 TRBJ2-1 TRBV5-1 - CASSFGGTLYNEQFF TGCGCCAGCAGCTTTGGGGGGACCCTCTACAATGAGCAGTTCTTC
many 13 TRBJ1-2 TRBV10-3 - CAINEGINYGYTF TGTGCCATCAACGAGGGGATAAACTATGGCTACACCTTC
few 15 TRBJ1-4 TRBV14 - CASSQDHLGGEKLFF TGTGCCAGCAGCCAAGATCATCTGGGCGGAGAAAAACTGTTTTTT
many 11 TRBJ1-1 TRBV6-1 - CASSEGPEAFF TGTGCCAGCAGTGAAGGCCCTGAAGCTTTCTTT
many 11 TRBJ2-1 TRBV30 - CAWNIGLQQFF TGTGCCTGGAACATTGGACTACAGCAGTTCTTC
many 14 TRBJ1-4 TRBV3-1 - CASSQDRGNEKLFF TGTGCCAGCAGCCAAGACAGGGGTAATGAAAAACTGTTTTTT
few 16 TRBJ2-4 TRBV4-2 TRBD2 CASSQTPGGAKNIQYF TGTGCCAGCAGCCAGACCCCGGGGGGAGCCAAAAACATTCAGTACTTC
- 13 TRBJ1-2 TRBV24-1 - CATSDKGRYGYTF TGTGCCACCAGTGATAAGGGACGGTATGGCTACACCTTC
many 13 TRBJ2-3 TRBV12-3/TRBV12-4 - CASSFFSADTQYF TGTGCCAGCAGTTTCTTTAGCGCAGATACGCAGTATTTT
- 10 TRBJ1-4 TRBV6-4 - CASTREKLFF TGTGCCAGCACCAGGGAAAAACTGTTTTTT
many 13 TRBJ2-1 TRBV2 TRBD1 CARAGQGLNEQFF TGTGCAAGAGCGGGACAGGGCTTGAATGAGCAGTTCTTC
many 11 TRBJ1-1 TRBV13 - CASSLGGKAFF TGTGCCAGCAGCTTAGGCGGGAAAGCTTTCTTT
- 13 TRBJ1-2 TRBV6-1 - CATRLGGVGGYTF TGTGCCACTCGCCTGGGGGGGGTAGGTGGCTACACCTTC
many 15 TRBJ2-1 TRBV7-8 TRBD1 CASSGTGTGMDEQFF TGTGCCAGCAGCGGAACCGGGACAGGGATGGATGAGCAGTTCTTC
many 14 TRBJ2-7 TRBV4-1 - CASSSRAFSYEQYF TGCGCCAGCAGCAGCAGGGCCTTCTCCTACGAGCAGTACTTC
- 13 TRBJ2-5 TRBV11-3 - CASSSGDQETQYF TGTGCCAGCAGTAGTGGGGACCAAGAGACCCAGTACTTC